This is a list of T cell receptor beta chains from one sample in a study of regulatory T cells in long-lasting Graves disease. MiXCR, run by TCRdb on the multiplex PCR reads, gives a single entry per CDR3 protein. The table includes around 460,000 distinct CDR3 sequences, 20% to 25% detected once. This sample comprised peripheral blood mononuclear cells (PBMCs), obtained when the disease was refractory, from a patient treated with antithyroid drugs. These receptors came from a female donor with Graves disease. Each CDR3 is given with its conserved first and last residue. Each record gives: J gene, D gene, clone size, V gene, CDR3 DNA, CDR3 protein. A D gene is named only where the DNA matches it firmly. Clone size is not always given. Where it is, it says once, few, many or a class for expanded clones.

J gene: TRBJ2-7; D gene: TRBD2; clone size: -; V gene: TRBV12-5; CDR3 DNA: TGTGCTAGTGGTCTAGCGGGAGGGCTCGAGCAGTACTTC; CDR3 protein: CASGLAGGLEQYF
J gene: TRBJ2-6; D gene: -; clone size: few; V gene: TRBV19; CDR3 DNA: TGTGCCAGTAGTATACCGGGTGTAAGTGGGGCCAACGTCCTGACTTTC; CDR3 protein: CASSIPGVSGANVLTF
J gene: TRBJ2-5; D gene: TRBD1; clone size: few; V gene: TRBV7-2; CDR3 DNA: TGTGCCAGCAGCACAAGACAGGGGGTTGGGGAGACCCAGTACTTC; CDR3 protein: CASSTRQGVGETQYF
J gene: TRBJ2-3; D gene: TRBD2; clone size: -; V gene: TRBV27; CDR3 DNA: TGTGCCAGCAGTTTAATCGGGACTAGCGGGGTCACAGATACGCAGTATTTT; CDR3 protein: CASSLIGTSGVTDTQYF
J gene: TRBJ2-2; D gene: -; clone size: -; V gene: TRBV20-1; CDR3 DNA: TGCAGTGCTCCCAACGGTAGTAGGGACACCGGGGAGCTGTTTTTT; CDR3 protein: CSAPNGSRDTGELFF
J gene: TRBJ1-2; D gene: TRBD1; clone size: many; V gene: TRBV7-2; CDR3 DNA: TGTGCCAGCAGCGAAAGAGCCGGGACAGCCTATGGCTACACCTTC; CDR3 protein: CASSERAGTAYGYTF
J gene: TRBJ1-1; D gene: -; clone size: -; V gene: TRBV14; CDR3 DNA: TGTGCCAGCAGCCAATGGATAGGGGTAGACACTGAAGCTTTCTTT; CDR3 protein: CASSQWIGVDTEAFF
J gene: TRBJ1-1; D gene: -; clone size: many; V gene: TRBV3-1; CDR3 DNA: TGTGCCAGCAGCCAAGAAACAGGGCATACTGAAGCTTTCTTT; CDR3 protein: CASSQETGHTEAFF
J gene: TRBJ1-5; D gene: -; clone size: -; V gene: TRBV5-1; CDR3 DNA: TGCGCCAGCAGCTTGTGCAGAATCAATCAGCCCCAGCATTTT; CDR3 protein: CASSLCRINQPQHF
J gene: TRBJ1-2; D gene: -; clone size: few; V gene: TRBV7-2; CDR3 DNA: TGTGCCAGCAGCTTAGCACAGGGCGCCTATGGCTACACCTTC; CDR3 protein: CASSLAQGAYGYTF
J gene: TRBJ2-3; D gene: -; clone size: -; V gene: TRBV20-1; CDR3 DNA: TGCAGTGCTGAAGCAGACTGGGCAATGACAGATACGCAGTATTTT; CDR3 protein: CSAEADWAMTDTQYF
J gene: TRBJ2-7; D gene: TRBD1; clone size: few; V gene: TRBV28; CDR3 DNA: TGTGCCAGCAGTGTGGACAGGGGGGGGTCCTACGAGCAGTACTTC; CDR3 protein: CASSVDRGGSYEQYF
J gene: TRBJ1-1; D gene: -; clone size: -; V gene: TRBV6-1; CDR3 DNA: TGTGCCAGCAGTAAGTGGGAGGGCACTGAAGCTTTCTTT; CDR3 protein: CASSKWEGTEAFF
J gene: TRBJ1-4; D gene: -; clone size: many; V gene: TRBV28; CDR3 DNA: TGTGCCAGCAGTTTACCGGGTGGGATTAATGAAAAACTGTTTTTT; CDR3 protein: CASSLPGGINEKLFF
J gene: TRBJ1-1; D gene: -; clone size: -; V gene: TRBV6-1; CDR3 DNA: TGTGCCAGCAGAACCAGGACAGCCCCTTTCTTT; CDR3 protein: CASRTRTAPFF
J gene: TRBJ1-3; D gene: TRBD1; clone size: many; V gene: TRBV28; CDR3 DNA: TGTGCCAGCAGCAGAGGGGGCGCTGGAAACACCATATATTTT; CDR3 protein: CASSRGGAGNTIYF
J gene: TRBJ1-4; D gene: -; clone size: many; V gene: TRBV11-3; CDR3 DNA: TGTGCCAGCAGCCGTCGAGGAGCAACTAATGAAAAACTGTTTTTT; CDR3 protein: CASSRRGATNEKLFF
J gene: TRBJ1-3; D gene: -; clone size: -; V gene: TRBV3-1; CDR3 DNA: TGTGCCAGCAGCCAAGATGGGGACCGCCCTGGAAACACCATATATTTT; CDR3 protein: CASSQDGDRPGNTIYF
J gene: TRBJ1-2; D gene: -; clone size: few; V gene: TRBV20-1; CDR3 DNA: TGCAGTGCTAGTGTACAGGGACCTTATGGCTACACCTTC; CDR3 protein: CSASVQGPYGYTF
J gene: TRBJ2-7; D gene: TRBD2; clone size: few; V gene: TRBV24-1; CDR3 DNA: TGTGCCACCAGTGATTCGTGGACTAGCGGGTTCGGGGAGCAGTACTTC; CDR3 protein: CATSDSWTSGFGEQYF
J gene: TRBJ1-2; D gene: -; clone size: -; V gene: TRBV4-1; CDR3 DNA: TGCGCCAGCAGCCTTGCACCGGGGGCCTACTATGGCTACACCTTC; CDR3 protein: CASSLAPGAYYGYTF
J gene: TRBJ1-1; D gene: -; clone size: many; V gene: TRBV29-1; CDR3 DNA: TGCAGCGTTGAATGGTGGCAGGGTCACACTGAAGCTTTCTTT; CDR3 protein: CSVEWWQGHTEAFF
J gene: TRBJ2-2; D gene: -; clone size: -; V gene: TRBV9; CDR3 DNA: TGTGCCAGCAGCGTAGAAGGAACTTCCACCGGGGGGCTGTTTTTT; CDR3 protein: CASSVEGTSTGGLFF
J gene: TRBJ2-2; D gene: -; clone size: -; V gene: TRBV19; CDR3 DNA: TGTGCCAGTAGGCCGGGGCCCACCGGGGAGCTGTTTTTT; CDR3 protein: CASRPGPTGELFF
J gene: TRBJ2-7; D gene: -; clone size: -; V gene: TRBV20-1; CDR3 DNA: TGCAGTGCTAGGAAAGTCCGGAACGAGCAGTACTTC; CDR3 protein: CSARKVRNEQYF
J gene: TRBJ2-5; D gene: TRBD1; clone size: few; V gene: TRBV29-1; CDR3 DNA: TGCAGCGTTGAGGGGACAGAGACCCAAGAGACCCAGTACTTC; CDR3 protein: CSVEGTETQETQYF
J gene: TRBJ1-4; D gene: TRBD1; clone size: many; V gene: TRBV7-2; CDR3 DNA: TGTGCCAGCAGCTCTGGGACAGCAGAAAAACTGTTTTTT; CDR3 protein: CASSSGTAEKLFF
J gene: TRBJ2-5; D gene: -; clone size: many; V gene: TRBV18; CDR3 DNA: TGTGCCAGCTCCCACCAGGGCCCTGCAGCCCAGTACTTC; CDR3 protein: CASSHQGPAAQYF
J gene: TRBJ2-2; D gene: TRBD2; clone size: few; V gene: TRBV5-1; CDR3 DNA: TGCGCCAGCAGCAGATTAGCGGGAGGGCCTTCCGGGGAGCTGTTTTTT; CDR3 protein: CASSRLAGGPSGELFF
J gene: TRBJ2-3; D gene: TRBD2; clone size: -; V gene: TRBV7-8; CDR3 DNA: TGTGCCAGCAGCTCCCTCCGGACTAGCGGGAGAGGAGATACGCAGTATTTT; CDR3 protein: CASSSLRTSGRGDTQYF
J gene: TRBJ2-7; D gene: TRBD2; clone size: few; V gene: TRBV9; CDR3 DNA: TGTGCCAGCAGCCCGAGACTAGCGGGAACCCACGAGCAGTACTTC; CDR3 protein: CASSPRLAGTHEQYF
J gene: TRBJ2-7; D gene: TRBD2; clone size: -; V gene: TRBV20-1; CDR3 DNA: TGCAGTGCTAGAGGGGGGTGGCGACTAGCGGGGGAGCAGTACTTC; CDR3 protein: CSARGGWRLAGEQYF
J gene: TRBJ1-2; D gene: -; clone size: few; V gene: TRBV30; CDR3 DNA: TGTGCCTGGAGTTCGCCCACAGAAAACTATGGCTACACCTTC; CDR3 protein: CAWSSPTENYGYTF
J gene: TRBJ1-5; D gene: -; clone size: many; V gene: TRBV6-1; CDR3 DNA: TGTGCCAGCAGTGAATTGGATCAGCCCCAGCATTTT; CDR3 protein: CASSELDQPQHF
J gene: TRBJ2-1; D gene: TRBD1; clone size: few; V gene: TRBV6-1; CDR3 DNA: TGTGCCAGCATCTCAGGGGGGCAGGGGGCAAATGAGCAGTTCTTC; CDR3 protein: CASISGGQGANEQFF
J gene: TRBJ2-7; D gene: -; clone size: few; V gene: TRBV3-1; CDR3 DNA: TGTGCCAGCAGCCAAGGTCTTAGCAGCCTAGGGCAGTACTTC; CDR3 protein: CASSQGLSSLGQYF